This T cell receptor beta chain was identified during a study of T cells in Graves' hyperthyroidism and ophthalmopathy. Study background: Peripheral blood was collected at initial diagnosis, before any treatment.

The CDR3 length is 14 residues. Per the germline V gene, CDR1 is KGHSH and CDR2 is LQKENI. V was pared by 1 base and J by 7 bases, with 6 bases of the junction left unmatched. The TCR beta CDR3 regions underwent amplification using RNA transcripts as the source. First-round RT-PCR of the TCR CDR3 relied on the HTBI primer set. One entry per CDR3 protein results from TCRdb running MiXCR on the multiplex PCR reads. The table includes roughly 570,000 distinct CDR3 sequences, about a sixth detected once. A note on this clonotype: What it binds is unknown.

Points from the study as a whole: Ophthalmopathy was identified by the model a median around 6 months ahead of onset.

Sequenced input: blood. The sequence derives from a woman under 40 with Graves' hyperthyroidism. The chain combines TRBV18 with TRBJ1-2, with 7 bases that match TRBD1. The CDR3 region has the DNA TGTGCCAGCTCACCACTCGACAGGGCGAGTGGCTACACCTTC. Amino acids: CASSPLDRASGYTF.